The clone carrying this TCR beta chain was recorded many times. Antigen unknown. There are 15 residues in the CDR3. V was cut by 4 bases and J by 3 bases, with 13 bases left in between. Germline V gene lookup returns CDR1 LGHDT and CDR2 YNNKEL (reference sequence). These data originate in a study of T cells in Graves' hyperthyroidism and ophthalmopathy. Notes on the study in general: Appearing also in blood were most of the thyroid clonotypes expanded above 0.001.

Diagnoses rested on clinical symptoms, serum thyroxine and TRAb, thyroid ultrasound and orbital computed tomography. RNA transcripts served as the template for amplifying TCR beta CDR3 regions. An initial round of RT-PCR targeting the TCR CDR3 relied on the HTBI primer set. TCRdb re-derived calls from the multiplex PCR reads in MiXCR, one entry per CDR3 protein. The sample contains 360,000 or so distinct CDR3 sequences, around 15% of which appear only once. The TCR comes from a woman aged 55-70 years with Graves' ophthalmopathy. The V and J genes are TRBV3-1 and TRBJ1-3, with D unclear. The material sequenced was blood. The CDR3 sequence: CASSRGGGGGNTIYF. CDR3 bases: TGTGCCAGCAGCCGAGGAGGTGGCGGTGGAAACACCATATATTTT.